The 31 T cell receptor beta chains listed next were all sequenced from one sample in a study of cytomegalovirus exposure and HLA in healthy donors. Researchers ran the PCR with 60 Vbeta and 13 Jbeta primers. TCRdb keeps only in-frame clones here, not all; method: immunoSEQ multiplex PCR. The profile shows approximately 140,000 clones, about three fifths of them singletons. Sequenced: PBMCs. All receptors come from an older woman in good health and CMV-seropositive.

The gene calls are TRBV5-1 and TRBJ1-1; tentative D call: TRBD1 (6 bases). The ends were cut back, 0 bases at V and 0 bases at J, with 9 bases in the middle. Germline loops: CDR1 SGHRS, CDR2 YFSETQ. This CDR3 is 15 amino acids long. The DNA for the CDR3 is TGCGCCAGCAGCTTGGCTGGGGGCGTGAACACTGAAGCTTTCTTT. Translated, it gives CASSLAGGVNTEAFF.

The V and J genes are TRBV30 and TRBJ2-1, with D maybe TRBD1 (5 bases). Trimming removed 2 bases at V and 7 bases at J, with 12 bases between. The CDR3 has 13 amino acids. Germline V lookup: CDR1 GTSNPN, CDR2 SVGIG (reference sequence). The CDR3 nucleotides are TGTGCCTGGAGTCGCAGGACATTGAATGAGCAGTTCTTC. It is translated as CAWSRRTLNEQFF. Based on the CDR3 plus reference TRBV30 and TRBJ2-1, the full variable domain is SQTIHQWPATLVQPVGSPLSLECTVEGTSNPNLYWYRQAAGRGLQLLFYSVGIGQISSEVPQNLSASRPQDRQFILSSKKLLLSDSGFYLCAWSRRTLNEQFFGPGTRLTVL.

This clone was counted only a few times. The CDR3 region has the DNA TGTGCCAGCAGCGGGGGGGCTAGCGCGCGGGGTGAGCAGTTCTTC. Protein product: CASSGGASARGEQFF. The chain links TRBV5-8 to TRBJ2-1, with D maybe TRBD2 (7 bases). Trimming left V 4 bases short and J 9 bases short, with 20 bases between. Germline CDR1 and CDR2: SGHTS and YDEGEE. The CDR3 covers 15 residues.

This clone was recorded a few times. The gene calls are TRBV7-2 and TRBJ2-7; TRBD2 is a possible D gene (6 bases). Germline V gives CDR1 SGHTA, CDR2 FQGNSA. The CDR3 contains 14 residues. V lost 8 bases, J lost 1 base, and 15 bases lay in between. CDR3 sequence: CASGIPGLSYEQYF. CDR3 sequence (DNA): TGTGCCAGCGGCATTCCGGGACTTTCCTACGAGCAGTACTTC. The full variable domain, completed using reference TRBV7-2 and TRBJ2-7, is GAGVSQSPSNKVTEKGKDVELRCDPISGHTALYWYRQSLGQGLEFLIYFQGNSAPDKSGLPSDRFSAERTGGSVSTLTIQRTQQEDSAVYLCASGIPGLSYEQYFGPGTRLTVT.

The rearrangement uses TRBV28 and TRBJ1-6; 7 bases map to TRBD1. Per germline, CDR1 MDHEN and CDR2 SYDVKM. The trim removed 5 bases at V and 7 bases at J, leaving 8 bases unmatched. The CDR3 has 15 residues. The CDR3 protein is CASSAGQAGNSPLHF. DNA for the CDR3: TGTGCCAGCAGTGCCGGACAGGCCGGGAATTCACCCCTCCACTTT.

The chain is built from TRBV2 and TRBJ1-2; 12 nucleotides match TRBD1. Germline V gene lookup returns CDR1 SNHLY and CDR2 FYNNEI. This CDR3 has 15 residues. The trim removed 3 bases at V and 4 bases at J, leaving 3 bases unmatched. The CDR3 region is CASSDGTGGGYGYTF. In nucleotides, the CDR3 is TGTGCCAGCAGTGACGGGACAGGGGGCGGCTATGGCTACACCTTC.

The rearrangement links TRBV6-4 to TRBJ1-1, with D possibly TRBD1 on 5 matching bases. The CDR3 is 15 amino acids. Per the germline V gene, CDR1 is MRHNA and CDR2 is SNTAGT. The ends were cut back, 5 bases at V and 5 bases at J, with 18 bases in the middle. CDR3 DNA: TGTGCCAGCAGTTCCAGTGGGGGGGTGACGACTGAAGCTTTCTTT. Encoded protein: CASSSSGGVTTEAFF.

V usage is TRBV6-5 and J usage is TRBJ2-7; 8 bases are shared with TRBD1. Per the germline V gene, CDR1 is MNHEY and CDR2 is SVGAGI. The CDR3 has 14 amino acids. V lost 6 bases, J lost 0 bases, and 4 bases stayed unmatched. CDR3 nucleotides: TGTGCCAGCAGGCCTGGGACAGGCTCCTACGAGCAGTACTTC. Amino acids: CASRPGTGSYEQYF.

The V gene is TRBV4-2, the J gene TRBJ1-1, with a weak D call TRBD1 (6 bases). Germline CDR1 is LGHNA and CDR2 is YNFKEQ. V lost 3 bases and J lost 1, with 12 bases in between. The CDR3 extends over 15 amino acids. This CDR3 reads CASSHPTGTNTEAFF. As DNA, the CDR3 is TGTGCCAGCAGCCACCCGACAGGAACGAACACTGAAGCTTTCTTT.

V and J are TRBV11-2 and TRBJ1-2, with TRBD1 as a possible D gene (6 bases). Germline loops: CDR1 SGHAT, CDR2 FQNNGV. Trimming took off 0 bases at V and 0 bases at J, with 17 bases between the two ends. The CDR3 spans 18 residues. The CDR3, as DNA: TGTGCCAGCAGCTTAGATTGGGGGCAGGGGAAACCTAACTATGGCTACACCTTC. It specifies CASSLDWGQGKPNYGYTF.

The genes are TRBV21-1 and TRBJ1-2. TRBV21-1 counts as a pseudogene. The CDR3 contains 15 residues. Here the CDR3 DNA reads TGTGCCAGCAGCAAAGAGAGCCTCCGGGACTATGGCTACACCTTC. Translated: CASSKESLRDYGYTF.

The chain is built from TRBV7-2 and TRBJ2-2; D is uncertain. V was clipped by 4 bases and J by 5 bases, with 8 bases between them. Germline V gene sequence: CDR1 SGHTA, CDR2 FQGNSA. CDR3 size: 13 residues. CDR3 protein: CASSSVRTGELFF. Here the CDR3 DNA reads TGTGCCAGCAGCTCCGTCAGGACCGGGGAGCTGTTTTTT.

The chain recombines TRBV14 with TRBJ2-7; TRBD1 is a possible D gene (6 bases). CDR1 and CDR2 (germline): SGHDN, FVKESK. The CDR3 spans 15 residues. V was clipped by 3 bases and J by 3 bases, with 15 bases between them. CDR3 bases: TGTGCCAGCAGCCAGCTTGGACAGCTGTTCTACGAGCAGTACTTC. The encoded protein is CASSQLGQLFYEQYF.

The table lists this clone with a count of one. V is TRBV7-2 and J is TRBJ2-2; D call uncertain. Germline V gene lookup returns CDR1 SGHTA and CDR2 FQGNSA. This CDR3 is 13 amino acids long. Between the trimmed V and J ends, which lost 5 bases and 5 bases, there was a span of 9 bases. The CDR3 reads CASSEEWTGELFF. The CDR3 region has the DNA TGTGCCAGCAGCGAAGAGTGGACCGGGGAGCTGTTTTTT.

A remark on this clone: The sample has other DNA sequences that encode this CDR3 too. The CDR3 sequence: CASSLQGTEAFF. The CDR3 DNA is TGTGCCAGCAGTTTACAGGGCACTGAAGCTTTCTTT. V and J are TRBV28 and TRBJ1-1; possibly TRBD1 for D (5 bases). The CDR3 has 12 amino acids. Per the germline V gene, CDR1 is MDHEN and CDR2 is SYDVKM. The ends were cut back, 2 bases at V and 4 bases at J, with 5 bases in the middle.

J is TRBJ1-1 and V is TRBV18; no definite D call. Germline assignment: CDR1 KGHSH and CDR2 LQKENI. V shed 3 bases and J shed 0 bases, with 8 bases lying between them. There are 14 residues in the CDR3. The CDR3 sequence is CASSPRQLNTEAFF. CDR3 sequence (DNA): TGTGCCAGCTCACCCCGACAACTGAACACTGAAGCTTTCTTT.

The chain combines TRBV18 with TRBJ2-3; D gene ambiguous. This CDR3 has 14 amino acids. Germline V CDR1 and CDR2: KGHSH, LQKENI. Between the trimmed V and J ends, which lost 0 bases and 2 bases, there was a span of 6 bases. DNA of the CDR3: TGTGCCAGCTCACCACCCTACTTCACAGATACGCAGTATTTT. This sequence encodes CASSPPYFTDTQYF.

The chain is built from TRBV10-3 and TRBJ1-1; 8 bases align to TRBD1. V dropped 6 bases and J dropped 3; count of bases not matched to a gene: 3. The length of the CDR3 is 13 residues. CDR1 is ENHRY, CDR2 SYGVKD, per germline. CDR3 in amino acids: CAIRQGDYTEAFF. CDR3 sequence (DNA): TGTGCCATCAGACAGGGGGATTACACTGAAGCTTTCTTT.

The sample holds a few counts of this clone. The chain joins TRBV6-5 to TRBJ2-2; TRBD2 is a possible D gene (5 bases). Trimming stripped 3 bases from V and 4 bases from J, with 15 bases between. CDR3 length: 16 amino acids. The germline V gene encodes CDR1 MNHEY and CDR2 SVGAGI. The CDR3, as DNA: TGTGCCAGCAGTTATGGCGGGCTAGTCGGCACCGGGGAGCTGTTTTTT. Translating gives CASSYGGLVGTGELFF.

This chain links TRBV7-3 with TRBJ1-1; D is undetermined. In germline, CDR1 is SGHTA, CDR2 FQGTGA. The CDR3 loop spans 14 amino acids. The ends were cut back, 1 base at V and 1 base at J, with 7 bases in the middle. Written as DNA, the CDR3 is TGTGCCAGCAGCTTAATGGCAGGGAACACTGAAGCTTTCTTT. Protein sequence: CASSLMAGNTEAFF. The whole variable domain, remainder taken from reference TRBV7-3 and TRBJ1-1, is GAGVSQTPSNKVTEKGKYVELRCDPISGHTALYWYRQSLGQGPEFLIYFQGTGAADDSGLPNDRFFAVRPEGSVSTLKIQRTERGDSAVYLCASSLMAGNTEAFFGQGTRLTVV.

The V and J genes are TRBV27 and TRBJ2-2, with no clear D. Germline CDR1 MNHEY, CDR2 SMNVEV (reference sequence). The CDR3 totals 14 residues. V dropped 3 bases and J dropped 1 base, with 6 bases sitting between them. Written as DNA, the CDR3 is TGTGCCAGCAGTTTCTGGCAGAACACCGGGGAGCTGTTTTTT. Translation: CASSFWQNTGELFF.

The rearrangement uses TRBV30 and TRBJ1-1; no firm D call. CDR3 length equals 13 residues. Trimming removed 4 bases at V and 5 bases at J, with 14 bases between. The germline CDR1 and CDR2 sequences are GTSNPN and SVGIG (reference sequence). DNA for the CDR3: TGTGCCTGGAAGGTCGGCAGGCTTACTGAAGCTTTCTTT. Its translation is CAWKVGRLTEAFF.

The rearrangement uses TRBV18 and TRBJ2-5; maybe TRBD2 (5 bases). This CDR3 is 13 amino acids long. V was shortened by 3 bases and J by 2 bases, with 7 bases between the two germline ends. The germline CDR1 and CDR2 sequences are KGHSH and LQKENI. The CDR3: CASSPSVQETQYF. The CDR3 DNA reads as TGTGCCAGCTCACCTAGCGTGCAAGAGACCCAGTACTTC.

In DNA form, the CDR3 reads TGTGCCAGCAGCTTAGACGGGGAAAACACTGAAGCTTTCTTT. Translating it yields CASSLDGENTEAFF. This rearrangement joins TRBV7-2 to TRBJ1-1, with D unclear. This CDR3 region has 14 residues. Trimming left V 1 base short and J 2 bases short, with 8 bases between. The germline V gene encodes CDR1 SGHTA and CDR2 FQGNSA.

The V call is TRBV7-2, the J call TRBJ2-1, with TRBD1 matching 7 bases. The CDR3 length is 16 residues. The trim removed 5 bases at V and 8 bases at J, leaving 15 bases unmatched. The V gene's germline CDR1 is SGHTA and CDR2 FQGNSA. The DNA for the CDR3 is TGTGCCAGCAGCAACCGACAGGGCGGGTGGGGCTATGAGCAGTTCTTC. It encodes CASSNRQGGWGYEQFF.

The V call is TRBV5-6, the J call TRBJ2-1; D may be TRBD2 (6 bases). Germline-derived CDR1 and CDR2 are SGHDT and YYEEEE. The CDR3 is 14 residues long. The V end lost 7 bases, the J end lost 3 bases, and 14 bases lay between the germline ends. The CDR3, as DNA: TGTGCCAGCGAAACGGGACTCTTCTACAATGAGCAGTTCTTC. Translation gives CASETGLFYNEQFF.

The table lists this clone with a count of one. This chain joins TRBV5-6 and TRBJ2-5; possibly TRBD2 for D (6 bases). The J call may be incorrect, as the DNA end agrees better with TRBJ2-7. CDR1 is SGHDT and CDR2 is YYEEEE in the germline V gene. The CDR3 has 16 amino acids. CDR3 in DNA: TGTGCCAGCAGCTTGGGGGTAGCGGCTAGCTCCTACGAGCAGTACTTC. It yields the protein CASSLGVAASSYEQYF.

The chain carries TRBV5-1 and TRBJ1-3; D is unresolved. The CDR3 has 14 amino acids. V was clipped by 0 bases and J by 2 bases, with 6 bases between them. Per germline, CDR1 SGHRS and CDR2 YFSETQ. CDR3 sequence: CASSLGQPGNTIYF. CDR3 coding DNA: TGCGCCAGCAGCTTGGGACAACCTGGAAACACCATATATTTT.

This clone was recorded a few times. This sequence joins TRBV7-2 and TRBJ2-3; 8 bases are a match to TRBD2. The CDR3 extends over 14 amino acids. The J segment lost 5 bases and the V segment lost 3 bases, leaving 4 bases of the junction unmatched. The germline V gene has CDR1 SGHTA and CDR2 FQGNSA. CDR3 region: CASSFYGRGDTQYF. DNA of the CDR3: TGTGCCAGCAGCTTTTACGGGAGGGGAGATACGCAGTATTTT. Filled out from reference TRBV7-2 and TRBJ2-3, the complete variable domain reads GAGVSQSPSNKVTEKGKDVELRCDPISGHTALYWYRQSLGQGLEFLIYFQGNSAPDKSGLPSDRFSAERTGGSVSTLTIQRTQQEDSAVYLCASSFYGRGDTQYFGPGTRLTVL.

The V and J genes are TRBV5-6 and TRBJ1-1, with a weak D call TRBD1 (6 bases). Germline-derived CDR1 and CDR2 are SGHDT and YYEEEE. The CDR3 has 14 residues. The V end was cut by 0 bases, the J end by 4 bases, with 10 bases between. CDR3 amino acids: CASSLVGALTEAFF. The CDR3 DNA follows: TGTGCCAGCAGCTTGGTGGGGGCGCTCACTGAAGCTTTCTTT.

The gene calls are TRBV4-2 and TRBJ2-7, with D possibly matching TRBD1 (7 bases). The CDR3 loop spans 16 amino acids. The V end lost 1 base, the J end lost 3 bases, and 16 bases lay between the germline ends. CDR1 and CDR2 (germline): LGHNA, YNFKEQ. The CDR3 sequence: CASSQVGRDSLYEQYF. The CDR3 region has the DNA TGTGCCAGCAGCCAAGTGGGGCGGGACAGCCTCTACGAGCAGTACTTC.